This T cell receptor (beta chain) stems from a study of tumor-infiltrating lymphocytes in primary liver carcinoma. Study-level findings and limits: Whereas tumor region pairs overlapped more, tumor-adjacent and tumor-blood pairs overlapped less.

Germline assignment: CDR1 MGHRA and CDR2 YSYEKL. This CDR3 has 16 amino acids. Trimming at V came to 3 bases and at J to 2 bases, leaving 7 bases not matched to a gene. Using a constant-region primer together with ProtoScript II reverse transcriptase, TCR beta cDNA was made from around 0.55 ug of total RNA. It was through three nested multiplex PCR rounds of slightly modified ARM-PCR that TCR beta libraries arose. Both of the initial two PCR rounds ran for roughly 11 cycles and employed TRBV1-TRBV30 forward primers alongside a C-beta reverse primer. TCRdb re-analysed the multiplex PCR reads in MiXCR, keeping a single row per CDR3 protein. This table holds about 310,000 distinct CDR3 sequences, nearly 60% found once. With regard to this clonotype: What it recognizes is unknown. A much larger clone sits a single nucleotide away, making a read error possible.

Unsorted whole blood yielded the blood RNA, and germline DNA was also extracted. Peripheral blood, approximately 4.4 milliliters, was collected prior to surgery. The chain links TRBV4-1 to TRBJ2-1; 7 nucleotides agree with TRBD2. The sequenced sample consisted of peripheral blood. The receptor was isolated from a woman aged 25-40 years with primary liver carcinoma and hepatitis B virus infection. CDR3 sequence reads: CASSHGTNGAYNEQFF. CDR3 nucleotide sequence: TGCGCCAGCAGCCACGGGACTAACGGGGCCTACAATGAGCAGTTCTTC.